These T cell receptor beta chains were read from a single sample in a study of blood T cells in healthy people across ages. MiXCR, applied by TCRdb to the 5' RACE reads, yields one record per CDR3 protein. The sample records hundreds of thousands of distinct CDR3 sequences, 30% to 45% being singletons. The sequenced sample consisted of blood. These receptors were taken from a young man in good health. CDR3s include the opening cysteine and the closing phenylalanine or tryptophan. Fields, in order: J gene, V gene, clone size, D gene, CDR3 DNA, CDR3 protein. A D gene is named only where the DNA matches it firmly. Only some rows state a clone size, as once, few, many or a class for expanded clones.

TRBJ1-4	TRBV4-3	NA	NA	TGCGCCAGCAGCCAAGATCGAAGGGGGAATGAAAAACTGTTTTTT	CASSQDRRGNEKLFF
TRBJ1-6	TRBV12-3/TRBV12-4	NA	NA	TGTGCCAGCAGTTCGGCCCCGTTGGATTCACCCCTCCACTTT	CASSSAPLDSPLHF
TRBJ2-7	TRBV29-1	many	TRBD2	TGCAGCGTTGAGGGACTAGCGGGCTCTTACGAGCAGTACTTC	CSVEGLAGSYEQYF
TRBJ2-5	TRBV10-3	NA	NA	TGTGCCATCAGGGAGAACTTGGGGACCCAGTACTTC	CAIRENLGTQYF
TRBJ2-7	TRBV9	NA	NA	TGTGCCAGCAGTCAAATGGGGAGCTCCTACGAGCAGTACTTC	CASSQMGSSYEQYF
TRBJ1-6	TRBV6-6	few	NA	TGTGCCAGCAGTTCAGGTCGGACCTCCTATAATTCACCCCTCCACTTT	CASSSGRTSYNSPLHF
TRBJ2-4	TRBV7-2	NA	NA	TGTGCCAGCAGCTTAGTTATGAGGGGACCCGTCTCGGACATTCAGTACTTC	CASSLVMRGPVSDIQYF
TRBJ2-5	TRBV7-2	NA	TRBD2	TGTGCCAGCAGCTTAGTGCGGGGGGCTCTCCAAGAGACCCAGTACTTC	CASSLVRGALQETQYF
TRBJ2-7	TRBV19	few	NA	TGTGCCAGTAGTTCCGCCGGGGGAAATTCCTACGAGCAGTACTTC	CASSSAGGNSYEQYF
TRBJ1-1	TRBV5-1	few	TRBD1	TGCGCCAGCAGCTTGGCCGTAAGTGGGACAGAAGGAGTGACTGAAGCTTTCTTT	CASSLAVSGTEGVTEAFF
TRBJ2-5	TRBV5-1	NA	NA	TGCGCCAGCAGCTTCCTAGGAGACCAAGAGACCCAGTACTTC	CASSFLGDQETQYF
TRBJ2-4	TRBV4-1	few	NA	TGCGCCAGCAGCCAAGTGGGGACAACCACTCTAGCCAAAAACATTCAGTACTTC	CASSQVGTTTLAKNIQYF
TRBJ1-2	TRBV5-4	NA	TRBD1	TGTGCCAGCAGCTTGGAAGGGGGCCGGTATGGCTACACCTTC	CASSLEGGRYGYTF
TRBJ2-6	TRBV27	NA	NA	TGTGCCAGCACCTTACAGGGTTCTGGGGCCAACGTCCTGACTTTC	CASTLQGSGANVLTF
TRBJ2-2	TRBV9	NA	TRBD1	TGTGCCAGCAGCGTAAGACAGGGGGCCCACATCACCGGGGAGCTGTTTTTT	CASSVRQGAHITGELFF
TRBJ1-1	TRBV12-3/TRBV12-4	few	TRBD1	TGTGCCAGCAGTTCCAGGACAGGGGCAGCTGAAGCTTTCTTT	CASSSRTGAAEAFF
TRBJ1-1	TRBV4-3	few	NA	TGCGCCAGCAGCCAAGTTTTCATGAACACTGAAGCTTTCTTT	CASSQVFMNTEAFF
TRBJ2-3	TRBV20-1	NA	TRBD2	TGCAGTGCCGAAGCGCGGGAGCGGGGGGTCAATACGCAGTATTTT	CSAEARERGVNTQYF
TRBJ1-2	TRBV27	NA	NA	TGTGCCAGCAGTTTATCAAGGGGCAGGGGCTATGGCTACACCTTC	CASSLSRGRGYGYTF
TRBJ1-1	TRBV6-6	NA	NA	TGTGCCAGCAGTCCCCCGGACACTGAAGCTTTCTTT	CASSPPDTEAFF
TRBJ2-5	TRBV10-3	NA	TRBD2	TGTGCCATCAACAAACAAGGACTAGCGAGCCAAGAGACCCAGTACTTC	CAINKQGLASQETQYF
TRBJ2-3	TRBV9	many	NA	TGTGCCAGCAGCGGCGCAGATACGCAGTATTTT	CASSGADTQYF
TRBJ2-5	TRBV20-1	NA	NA	TGCAGTGTTACTCGGGGATCCTTGCGCAATGAGCAGTACTTC	CSVTRGSLRNEQYF
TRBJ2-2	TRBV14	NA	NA	TGTGCCAGCAGCGTAGGGGGTGCCGGGGAGCTGTTTTTT	CASSVGGAGELFF
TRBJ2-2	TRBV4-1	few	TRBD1	TGCGCCAGCAGCGAATCCAACAGGGGGCTCAACGGGGAGCTGTTTTTT	CASSESNRGLNGELFF
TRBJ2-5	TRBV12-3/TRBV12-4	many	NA	TGTGCCAGCACCTTGGGACTGGGGGAGACCCAGTACTTC	CASTLGLGETQYF
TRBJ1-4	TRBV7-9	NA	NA	TGTGCCAGCAGCTTAGCGCTCCAGCCCACCGGGGGACTGTTTTTT	CASSLALQPTGGLFF
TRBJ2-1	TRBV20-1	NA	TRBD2	TGCAGTGCTCCAATACTAGCGGGGGACAATGAGCAGTTCTTC	CSAPILAGDNEQFF
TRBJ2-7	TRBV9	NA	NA	TGTGCCAGCAGCGCCCCGGGGGGCCTCCCGAGCTCCTACAATGAGCAGTACTTC	CASSAPGGLPSSYNEQYF
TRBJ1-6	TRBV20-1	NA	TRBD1	TGCAGTGCTAGAGGAAAGACAGGGGGATCACCCCTCCACTTT	CSARGKTGGSPLHF
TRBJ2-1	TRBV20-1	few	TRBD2	TGCAGTGCTAGAGTTACTAGCGGGGGCCGTAATGAGCAGTTCTTC	CSARVTSGGRNEQFF
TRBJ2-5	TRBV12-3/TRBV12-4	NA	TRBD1	TGTGCCAGTACCCCCACCAGGGGGATAGGAGAGACCCAGTACTTC	CASTPTRGIGETQYF
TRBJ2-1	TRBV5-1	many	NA	TGCGCCAGCAGCTTGGCCCCAGGGAGATTGGATGAGCAGTTCTTC	CASSLAPGRLDEQFF
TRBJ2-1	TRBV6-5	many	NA	TGTGCCAGCACCGGCTCTCAGGTGCAGTTCTTC	CASTGSQVQFF
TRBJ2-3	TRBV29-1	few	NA	TGCAGCGTACCAGGGAGTCCCTCAGATACGCAGTATTTT	CSVPGSPSDTQYF
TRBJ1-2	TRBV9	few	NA	TGTGCCAGCAGCGTAGGGCAGGGGCGAGCTAACTATGGCTACACCTTC	CASSVGQGRANYGYTF
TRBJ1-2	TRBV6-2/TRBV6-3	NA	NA	TGTGCCAGCAGTACCACAGATAACTATGGCTACACCTTC	CASSTTDNYGYTF
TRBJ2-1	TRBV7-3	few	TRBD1	TGTGCCAGCAGCCTAGGACAGGGTGCCGTAGGAGAGCAGTTCTTC	CASSLGQGAVGEQFF
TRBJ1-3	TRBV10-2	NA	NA	TGCGCCAGCAGTGAAGCCCGGACGTCAGGAAACACCATATATTTT	CASSEARTSGNTIYF
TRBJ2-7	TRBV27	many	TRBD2	TGTGCCAGCAGTTTACGACTAGCGGGGGTTTACGAGCAGTACTTC	CASSLRLAGVYEQYF
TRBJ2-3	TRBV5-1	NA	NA	TGCGCCAGCAGCTTGGACACTGAATCAGATACGCAGTATTTT	CASSLDTESDTQYF
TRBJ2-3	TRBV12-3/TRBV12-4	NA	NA	TGTGCCAGCAGTTTTTTGGACGGGGGGCCTGTGCGCACAGATACGCAGTATTTT	CASSFLDGGPVRTDTQYF
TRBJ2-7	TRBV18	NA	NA	TGTGCCAGCTCACCACGCGCAGGGGGGACCTACGAGCAGTACTTC	CASSPRAGGTYEQYF
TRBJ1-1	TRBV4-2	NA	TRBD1	TGTGCCAGCAGCCAATATAGGGGGCTGGACACTGAAGCTTTCTTT	CASSQYRGLDTEAFF
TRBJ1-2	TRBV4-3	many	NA	TGCGCCAGCAGCCAGGGATTGCGAGGCTACACCTTC	CASSQGLRGYTF
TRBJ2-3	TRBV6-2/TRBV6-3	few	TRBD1	TGTGCCAGCAGACCGACAGGGACAGATACGCAGTATTTT	CASRPTGTDTQYF
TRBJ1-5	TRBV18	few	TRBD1	TGTGCCAGCTCACCAACCGGACAGGGAAGGATTAGGCCCCAGCATTTT	CASSPTGQGRIRPQHF
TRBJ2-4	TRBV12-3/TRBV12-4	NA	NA	TGTGCCAGCAGTGGATCCAAAAACATTCAGTACTTC	CASSGSKNIQYF
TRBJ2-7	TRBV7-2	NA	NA	TGTGCCAGCAGCTTAGCTCTGGGAGTTCAGTACTTC	CASSLALGVQYF
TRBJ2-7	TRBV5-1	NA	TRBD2	TGCGCCAGCAGCCGCCCCGGGGGGGGCTCCTACAATGAGCAGTACTTC	CASSRPGGGSYNEQYF
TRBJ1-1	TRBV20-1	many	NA	TGCAGTGCTAGAGATCAGGGTATGAACACTGAAGCTTTCTTT	CSARDQGMNTEAFF
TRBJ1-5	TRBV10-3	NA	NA	TGTGCCACCCACCAGGGAGTCGACAATCAGCCCCAGCATTTT	CATHQGVDNQPQHF
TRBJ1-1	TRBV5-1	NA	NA	TGCGCCAGCAGCTTCTCTGACCCGAACACTGAAGCTTTCTTT	CASSFSDPNTEAFF
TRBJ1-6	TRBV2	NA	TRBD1	TGTGCCAGCAGACAGGGGGACTCCTATAATTCACCCCTCCACTTT	CASRQGDSYNSPLHF
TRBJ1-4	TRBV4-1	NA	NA	TGCGCCAGCAGCCAATTCGTCGTTGGGGTTGAAAAACTGTTTTTT	CASSQFVVGVEKLFF
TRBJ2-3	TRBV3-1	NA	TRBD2	TGTGCCGGCAGCCCCCGGATAGCGGGAGACACAGATACGCAGTATTTT	CAGSPRIAGDTDTQYF
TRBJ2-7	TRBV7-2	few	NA	TGTGCCAGCAGCTATTACGGGATCCAAAATCTGGAGCAGTACTTC	CASSYYGIQNLEQYF